Sequencing of this T cell receptor (beta chain) was carried out in a study of T cell changes during pregnancy in multiple sclerosis. Assay: immunoSEQ multiplex PCR; the TCRdb copy retains only in-frame clones and omits some. The sample includes under 50,000 clones, under 95% of them seen just once. The CDR3 has 17 amino acids. The germline CDR1 and CDR2 sequences are LNHDA and SQIVND (reference sequence). V lost 3 bases and J 2 bases, leaving 17 bases between the germline ends. This TCR was recovered from a female donor with multiple sclerosis, enrolled in a pregnancy study. Sequenced here: CD8+ T cells from peripheral blood mononuclear cells, sampled in the third trimester of pregnancy. This chain joins TRBV19 and TRBJ2-1, with D maybe TRBD2 (6 bases). CDR3 nucleotide sequence: TGTGCCAGTAGTATCTTCGTTTCTAGCGACCCCTACAATGAGCAGTTCTTC. Translating it yields CASSIFVSSDPYNEQFF.